A selection of T cell receptor beta chains follows, all from one sample in a study of cytomegalovirus exposure and HLA in healthy donors. Measured with immunoSEQ multiplex PCR; TCRdb has only the in-frame clones, and not every one. The repertoire holds roughly 200,000 clones, with less than 85% as singletons. Sequencing input: PBMCs. Receptors originate from a boy aged 10-17 years in good health and CMV-seronegative. Both conserved end residues are part of each CDR3. The order of the fields is CDR3 protein, CDR3 DNA, clone size, V gene, J gene, D gene. The D gene is left open where the match is weak. Rows give clone size only sometimes, using once, few, many, or a class for an expanded clone.

CDR3aa: CASSVPGQDEKLFF; CDR3nt: TGTGCCAGCAGCGTACCGGGACAGGATGAAAAACTGTTTTTT; abundance: -; v_gene: TRBV5-8; j_gene: TRBJ1-4; d_gene: TRBD1
CDR3aa: CASSPTSRQETQYF; CDR3nt: TGTGCCAGCAGTCCTACTTCTCGTCAAGAGACCCAGTACTTC; abundance: -; v_gene: TRBV6-6; j_gene: TRBJ2-5; d_gene: -
CDR3aa: CASSPGTKDTQYF; CDR3nt: TGTGCCAGCAGCCCGGGGACTAAAGATACGCAGTATTTT; abundance: -; v_gene: TRBV7-2; j_gene: TRBJ2-3; d_gene: TRBD2
CDR3aa: CATSSDRANEKLFF; CDR3nt: TGTGCCACCAGCAGCGACAGGGCGAATGAAAAACTGTTTTTT; abundance: -; v_gene: TRBV15; j_gene: TRBJ1-4; d_gene: TRBD1
CDR3aa: CASSQTAGGRQYF; CDR3nt: TGCGCCAGCAGCCAAACAGCGGGAGGGAGGCAGTACTTC; abundance: -; v_gene: TRBV4-3; j_gene: TRBJ2-7; d_gene: TRBD2
CDR3aa: CASSSSPGLTPKRAGNTIYF; CDR3nt: TGTGCCAGCAGCTCCTCTCCGGGACTCACTCCGAAGAGGGCTGGAAACACCATATATTTT; abundance: -; v_gene: TRBV7-8; j_gene: TRBJ1-3; d_gene: -
CDR3aa: CASSEQRTGNYEQYF; CDR3nt: TGTGCCAGCAGTGAACAACGGACAGGGAACTACGAGCAGTACTTC; abundance: -; v_gene: TRBV6-1; j_gene: TRBJ2-7; d_gene: TRBD1
CDR3aa: CASSPMGTGGTEAFF; CDR3nt: TGTGCCAGCAGCCCTATGGGGACAGGGGGTACTGAAGCTTTCTTT; abundance: -; v_gene: TRBV5-6; j_gene: TRBJ1-1; d_gene: TRBD1
CDR3aa: CSVGQGDAGTQYF; CDR3nt: TGCAGCGTTGGCCAGGGGGATGCGGGTACGCAGTATTTT; abundance: few; v_gene: TRBV29-1; j_gene: TRBJ2-3; d_gene: TRBD1
CDR3aa: CAWSIQGADQPQHF; CDR3nt: TGTGCCTGGAGTATACAGGGGGCGGATCAGCCCCAGCATTTT; abundance: -; v_gene: TRBV30; j_gene: TRBJ1-5; d_gene: TRBD1
CDR3aa: CASSGSGTGYYNEQFF; CDR3nt: TGTGCCAGCAGCGGATCCGGGACAGGGTATTACAATGAGCAGTTCTTC; abundance: once; v_gene: TRBV9; j_gene: TRBJ2-1; d_gene: TRBD1
CDR3aa: CASSSYLGGSIDLNEQFF; CDR3nt: TGTGCCAGCAGCTCCTACCTTGGCGGGAGTATCGACCTAAATGAGCAGTTCTTC; abundance: -; v_gene: TRBV7-2; j_gene: TRBJ2-1; d_gene: TRBD2
CDR3aa: CASSLNQGYTGELFF; CDR3nt: TGTGCCAGCAGCCTGAATCAGGGTTACACCGGGGAGCTGTTTTTT; abundance: -; v_gene: TRBV5-6; j_gene: TRBJ2-2; d_gene: -
CDR3aa: CAWSVEGPDGYTF; CDR3nt: TGTGCCTGGAGTGTAGAGGGCCCGGATGGCTACACCTTC; abundance: -; v_gene: TRBV30; j_gene: TRBJ1-2; d_gene: -
CDR3aa: CASSSGLPIYEQYF; CDR3nt: TGTGCCAGCAGCTCGGGACTACCCATTTACGAGCAGTACTTC; abundance: -; v_gene: TRBV5-4; j_gene: TRBJ2-7; d_gene: TRBD2
CDR3aa: CASSLELALTGELFF; CDR3nt: TGTGCCAGCAGCTTAGAACTAGCGCTCACCGGGGAGCTGTTTTTT; abundance: few; v_gene: TRBV7-2; j_gene: TRBJ2-2; d_gene: TRBD2
CDR3aa: CASRHRGGTDEKLFF; CDR3nt: TGTGCCAGCAGGCACAGGGGCGGGACGGATGAAAAACTGTTTTTT; abundance: -; v_gene: TRBV6-5; j_gene: TRBJ1-4; d_gene: TRBD1
CDR3aa: CASSSRAGVGDIQYF; CDR3nt: TGTGCCAGCAGCTCCCGAGCGGGAGTAGGGGACATTCAGTACTTC; abundance: once; v_gene: TRBV9; j_gene: TRBJ2-4; d_gene: TRBD2
CDR3aa: CASSLAEDREVLNTEAFF; CDR3nt: TGCGCCAGCAGCTTGGCCGAAGACAGGGAGGTCTTGAACACTGAAGCTTTCTTT; abundance: -; v_gene: TRBV5-1; j_gene: TRBJ1-1; d_gene: TRBD1
CDR3aa: CAWSGRASAAFF; CDR3nt: TGTGCCTGGAGTGGCAGGGCAAGCGCAGCTTTCTTT; abundance: -; v_gene: TRBV30; j_gene: TRBJ1-1; d_gene: -
CDR3aa: CASSGELASQTYEQYF; CDR3nt: TGCGCCAGCAGCGGGGAGCTAGCAAGTCAAACCTACGAGCAGTACTTC; abundance: -; v_gene: TRBV5-1; j_gene: TRBJ2-7; d_gene: -
CDR3aa: CASSWTRTAPEQYF; CDR3nt: TGTGCCAGCAGCTGGACAAGGACGGCCCCCGAGCAGTACTTC; abundance: -; v_gene: TRBV7-6; j_gene: TRBJ2-7; d_gene: -
CDR3aa: CASSVLRSNQPQHF; CDR3nt: TGTGCCAGCAGTGTACTGCGAAGCAATCAGCCCCAGCATTTT; abundance: -; v_gene: TRBV6-1; j_gene: TRBJ1-5; d_gene: -
CDR3aa: CASSPTPSNQPQHF; CDR3nt: TGTGCCAGCAGCCCGACTCCTAGCAATCAGCCCCAGCATTTT; abundance: -; v_gene: TRBV5-4; j_gene: TRBJ1-5; d_gene: -
CDR3aa: CASSYLDSANYGYTF; CDR3nt: TGTGCCAGCAGTTACTTGGACAGTGCTAACTATGGCTACACCTTC; abundance: -; v_gene: TRBV6-5; j_gene: TRBJ1-2; d_gene: -
CDR3aa: CASSASQPNEKLFF; CDR3nt: TGTGCCAGCAGTGCCTCACAGCCTAATGAAAAACTGTTTTTT; abundance: -; v_gene: TRBV6-1; j_gene: TRBJ1-4; d_gene: -
CDR3aa: CASSPLRGVGTGGADGELFF; CDR3nt: TGCGCCAGCAGCCCCCTGAGAGGGGTGGGGACAGGGGGCGCGGACGGGGAGCTGTTTTTT; abundance: -; v_gene: TRBV4-3; j_gene: TRBJ2-2; d_gene: TRBD1
CDR3aa: CASSLSHKGMNTEAFF; CDR3nt: TGTGCCAGCAGCTTAAGTCACAAGGGGATGAACACTGAAGCTTTCTTT; abundance: -; v_gene: TRBV7-3; j_gene: TRBJ1-1; d_gene: -
CDR3aa: CASSPSGTGRGNTIYF; CDR3nt: TGTGCCAGCAGCCCATCGGGGACAGGGCGCGGAAACACCATATATTTT; abundance: -; v_gene: TRBV7-8; j_gene: TRBJ1-3; d_gene: TRBD1
CDR3aa: CSSSLMGQDYTF; CDR3nt: TGTTCCAGCAGCTTAATGGGACAGGACTACACCTTC; abundance: -; v_gene: TRBV7-9; j_gene: TRBJ1-2; d_gene: TRBD1
CDR3aa: CASSVGGGQGNTEAFF; CDR3nt: TGTGCCAGCAGCGTAGGGGGGGGACAGGGAAACACTGAAGCTTTCTTT; abundance: -; v_gene: TRBV9; j_gene: TRBJ1-1; d_gene: TRBD1
CDR3aa: CASSEPGSRFTGELFF; CDR3nt: TGTGCCAGCAGCGAACCGGGAAGTAGATTCACCGGGGAGCTGTTTTTT; abundance: -; v_gene: TRBV7-8; j_gene: TRBJ2-2; d_gene: -
CDR3aa: CASPWARQYF; CDR3nt: TGTGCCAGTCCCTGGGCGCGGCAGTACTTC; abundance: -; v_gene: TRBV6-5; j_gene: TRBJ2-7; d_gene: -
CDR3aa: CASRDRDDYGTEAFF; CDR3nt: TGTGCCAGCAGGGACAGGGATGATTATGGCACTGAAGCTTTCTTT; abundance: -; v_gene: TRBV11-3; j_gene: TRBJ1-1; d_gene: TRBD1
CDR3aa: CACVLPHRGLNTEAFF; CDR3nt: TGTGCCTGCGTACTACCCCACAGGGGTTTGAACACTGAAGCTTTCTTT; abundance: -; v_gene: TRBV30; j_gene: TRBJ1-1; d_gene: TRBD1
CDR3aa: CASSSTSGSFDTQYF; CDR3nt: TGTGCCAGCAGCTCGACTAGCGGGAGCTTCGATACGCAGTATTTT; abundance: -; v_gene: TRBV7-9; j_gene: TRBJ2-3; d_gene: TRBD2
CDR3aa: CAWSVRFTIYF; CDR3nt: TGTGCCTGGAGTGTTCGGTTCACCATATATTTT; abundance: -; v_gene: TRBV30; j_gene: TRBJ1-3; d_gene: -
CDR3aa: CASSLLWTSAYEQYF; CDR3nt: TGTGCCAGCAGCCTCCTCTGGACTAGCGCCTACGAGCAGTACTTC; abundance: -; v_gene: TRBV7-2; j_gene: TRBJ2-7; d_gene: TRBD2
CDR3aa: CASGPPPSGGNTEAFF; CDR3nt: TGTGCCAGCGGCCCCCCACCCTCGGGTGGGAACACTGAAGCTTTCTTT; abundance: -; v_gene: TRBV7-9; j_gene: TRBJ1-1; d_gene: -
CDR3aa: CASRLRDKAFF; CDR3nt: TGTGCCAGCAGACTCCGGGATAAAGCTTTCTTT; abundance: -; v_gene: TRBV11-2; j_gene: TRBJ1-1; d_gene: -
CDR3aa: CASSFPMGHNEQFF; CDR3nt: TGTGCCAGCAGTTTCCCGATGGGCCACAATGAGCAGTTCTTC; abundance: -; v_gene: TRBV27; j_gene: TRBJ2-1; d_gene: -
CDR3aa: CASSIGVGNFYNEQFF; CDR3nt: TGTGCCAGTAGTATAGGGGTCGGGAACTTCTACAATGAGCAGTTCTTC; abundance: -; v_gene: TRBV19; j_gene: TRBJ2-1; d_gene: -
CDR3aa: CAWSVEESSYEQYF; CDR3nt: TGTGCCTGGAGTGTGGAGGAAAGCTCCTACGAGCAGTACTTC; abundance: -; v_gene: TRBV30; j_gene: TRBJ2-7; d_gene: -
CDR3aa: CASSLVARTGNYEQYF; CDR3nt: TGTGCCAGCAGCTTAGTCGCCAGGACAGGGAACTACGAGCAGTACTTC; abundance: -; v_gene: TRBV5-5; j_gene: TRBJ2-7; d_gene: TRBD1
CDR3aa: CASRSRDGETADTQYF; CDR3nt: TGTGCCAGCCGTTCGCGGGACGGCGAAACGGCAGATACGCAGTATTTT; abundance: -; v_gene: TRBV2; j_gene: TRBJ2-3; d_gene: -
CDR3aa: CASTDLGRNEKLFF; CDR3nt: TGTGCCAGCACGGATTTAGGGAGAAATGAAAAACTGTTTTTT; abundance: -; v_gene: TRBV6-1; j_gene: TRBJ1-4; d_gene: -
CDR3aa: CASSEGSESGEAFF; CDR3nt: TGTGCCAGCAGTGAAGGATCGGAGAGTGGTGAAGCTTTCTTT; abundance: few; v_gene: TRBV6-5; j_gene: TRBJ1-1; d_gene: -
CDR3aa: CASSRSRGYTEAFF; CDR3nt: TGCGCCAGCAGCCGATCAAGAGGGTACACTGAAGCTTTCTTT; abundance: -; v_gene: TRBV4-3; j_gene: TRBJ1-1; d_gene: -
CDR3aa: CAWTRQGPSNQPQHF; CDR3nt: TGTGCCTGGACCCGACAGGGACCAAGCAATCAGCCCCAGCATTTT; abundance: few; v_gene: TRBV30; j_gene: TRBJ1-5; d_gene: TRBD1
CDR3aa: CASSLSSRSPYEQYF; CDR3nt: TGTGCCAGCAGCTTAAGTTCCAGGTCTCCCTACGAGCAGTACTTC; abundance: -; v_gene: TRBV7-8; j_gene: TRBJ2-7; d_gene: -
CDR3aa: CASSPDRGYADTQYF; CDR3nt: TGTGCCAGCAGCCCGGACAGGGGTTATGCAGATACGCAGTATTTT; abundance: -; v_gene: TRBV5-6; j_gene: TRBJ2-3; d_gene: TRBD1
CDR3aa: CASSERGQSYGYTF; CDR3nt: TGTGCCAGCAGTGAAAGGGGACAGAGCTATGGCTACACCTTC; abundance: -; v_gene: TRBV2; j_gene: TRBJ1-2; d_gene: TRBD1
CDR3aa: CASSDRGRGNTEAFF; CDR3nt: TGTGCTAGCAGCGACAGGGGCCGGGGGAACACTGAAGCTTTCTTT; abundance: -; v_gene: TRBV7-7; j_gene: TRBJ1-1; d_gene: TRBD1
CDR3aa: CASGRDRGSGNTIYF; CDR3nt: TGTGCCAGCGGGCGGGACAGGGGATCTGGAAACACCATATATTTT; abundance: few; v_gene: TRBV7-2; j_gene: TRBJ1-3; d_gene: TRBD1
CDR3aa: CASSSRDRGTYGYTF; CDR3nt: TGTGCCAGCAGCTCCCGGGACAGGGGAACGTATGGCTACACCTTC; abundance: -; v_gene: TRBV13; j_gene: TRBJ1-2; d_gene: TRBD1
CDR3aa: CASSSGNEQYF; CDR3nt: TGTGCCAGCTCATCGGGTAACGAGCAGTACTTC; abundance: -; v_gene: TRBV18; j_gene: TRBJ2-7; d_gene: -
CDR3aa: CASKRTGDTEAFF; CDR3nt: TGTGCCAGCAAGAGGACAGGGGACACTGAAGCTTTCTTT; abundance: -; v_gene: TRBV6-6; j_gene: TRBJ1-1; d_gene: TRBD1
CDR3aa: CASSSPRGQDTQYF; CDR3nt: TGCGCCAGCAGCTCCCCCAGGGGGCAGGATACGCAGTATTTT; abundance: few; v_gene: TRBV5-1; j_gene: TRBJ2-3; d_gene: TRBD1
CDR3aa: CASSPQGEAYEQYF; CDR3nt: TGTGCCAGCAGTCCCCAGGGGGAAGCCTACGAGCAGTACTTC; abundance: -; v_gene: TRBV27; j_gene: TRBJ2-7; d_gene: TRBD1
CDR3aa: CASSPGQLQETQYF; CDR3nt: TGCGCCAGCAGCCCGGGACAGCTTCAAGAGACCCAGTACTTC; abundance: -; v_gene: TRBV5-1; j_gene: TRBJ2-5; d_gene: TRBD1